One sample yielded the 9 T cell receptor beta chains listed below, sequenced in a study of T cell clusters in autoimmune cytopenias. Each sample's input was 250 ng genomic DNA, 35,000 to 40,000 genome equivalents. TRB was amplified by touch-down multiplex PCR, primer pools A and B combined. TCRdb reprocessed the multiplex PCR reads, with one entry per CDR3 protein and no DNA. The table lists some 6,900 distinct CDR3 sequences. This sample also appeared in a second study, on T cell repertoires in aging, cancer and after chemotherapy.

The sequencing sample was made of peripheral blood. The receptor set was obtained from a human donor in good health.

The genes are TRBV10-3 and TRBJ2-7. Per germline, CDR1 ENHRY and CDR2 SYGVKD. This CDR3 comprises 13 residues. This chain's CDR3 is CAIRKESNYEQYF.

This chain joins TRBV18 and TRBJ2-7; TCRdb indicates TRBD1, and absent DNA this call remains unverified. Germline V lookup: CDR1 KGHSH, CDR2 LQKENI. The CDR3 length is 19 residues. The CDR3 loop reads CASSPRGSGQGGPPDEQYF.

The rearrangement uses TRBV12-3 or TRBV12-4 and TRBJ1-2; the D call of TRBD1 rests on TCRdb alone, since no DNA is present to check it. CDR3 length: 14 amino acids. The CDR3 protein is CASSFGRQSLSYTF.

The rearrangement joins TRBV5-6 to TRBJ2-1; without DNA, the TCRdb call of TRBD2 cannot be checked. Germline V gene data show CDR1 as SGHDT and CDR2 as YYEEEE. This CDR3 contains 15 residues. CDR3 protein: CASREVVGTSNEQFF.

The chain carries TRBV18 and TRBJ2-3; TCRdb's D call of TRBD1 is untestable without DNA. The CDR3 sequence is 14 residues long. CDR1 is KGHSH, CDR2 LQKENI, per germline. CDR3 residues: CATVPGTGTDTQYF.

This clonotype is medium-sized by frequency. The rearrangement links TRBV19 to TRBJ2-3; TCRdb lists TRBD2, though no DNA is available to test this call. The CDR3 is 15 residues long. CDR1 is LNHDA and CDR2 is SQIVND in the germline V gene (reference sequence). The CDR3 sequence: CASSMGRGGTDTQYF.

This CDR3 reads CASRIGGAQEQYF. V usage is TRBV6-5 and J usage is TRBJ2-7; TCRdb gives TRBD1 as the D gene, but with no DNA this cannot be confirmed. Germline loops: CDR1 MNHEY, CDR2 SVGAGI. This CDR3 region has 13 residues.

This chain's CDR3 is CASGGQGRRDNEQFF. The chain couples TRBV12-5 to TRBJ2-1; with no DNA, the TCRdb D assignment of TRBD1 cannot be verified. The germline V gene encodes CDR1 LGHNT and CDR2 FRNRAP. The CDR3 runs 15 residues.

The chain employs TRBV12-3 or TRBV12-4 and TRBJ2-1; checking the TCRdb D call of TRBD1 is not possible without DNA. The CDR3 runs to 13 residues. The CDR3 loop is CASRVLGGNEQFF.